A single T cell receptor (beta chain) is shown here with its context. This sample stems from a study of blood T cell repertoires in COVID-19. Whole-study context: T cells, B-cell-depleted T cells, or PBMCs supplied cDNA or gDNA.

Libraries were prepared by immunoSEQ multiplex PCR; TCRdb keeps only in-frame clonotypes and omits some of them. Of about 15,000 clones listed, approximately 89% are singletons. CDR3 length equals 14 residues. V shed 3 bases and J shed 0 bases, with 8 bases lying between them. CDR1 SEHNR and CDR2 FQNEAQ come from the germline V gene (reference sequence). This receptor was obtained from a human donor in a cohort sampled during active COVID-19. The chain employs TRBV7-9 and TRBJ2-5, with a tentative D call TRBD1 (5 bases). The sequenced material came from peripheral blood. The CDR3 sequence: CASSFSRDQETQYF. The CDR3 DNA reads TGTGCCAGCAGCTTTTCCAGGGACCAAGAGACCCAGTACTTC. Based on the CDR3 plus reference TRBV7-9 and TRBJ2-5, the full variable domain is DTGVSQNPRHKITKRGQNVTFRCDPISEHNRLYWYRQTLGQGPEFLTYFQNEAQLEKSRLLSDRFSAERPKGSFSTLEIQRTEQGDSAMYLCASSFSRDQETQYFGPGTRLLVL.